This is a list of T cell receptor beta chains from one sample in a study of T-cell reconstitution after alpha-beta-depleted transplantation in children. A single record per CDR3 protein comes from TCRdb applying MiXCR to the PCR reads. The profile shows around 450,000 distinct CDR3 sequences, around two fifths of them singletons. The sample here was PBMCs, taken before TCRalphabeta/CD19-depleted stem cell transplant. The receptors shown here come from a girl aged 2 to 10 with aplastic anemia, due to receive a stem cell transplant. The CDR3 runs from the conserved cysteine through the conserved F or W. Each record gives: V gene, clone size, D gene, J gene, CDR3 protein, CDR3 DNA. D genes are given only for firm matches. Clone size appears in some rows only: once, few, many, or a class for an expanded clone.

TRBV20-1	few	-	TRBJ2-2	CSASRDQGLWGELFF	TGCAGTGCTAGTCGGGACCAGGGTTTATGGGGGGAGCTGTTTTTT
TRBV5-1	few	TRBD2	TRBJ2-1	CASSLWQGGDNEQFF	TGCGCCAGCAGCTTGTGGCAGGGAGGGGATAATGAGCAGTTCTTC
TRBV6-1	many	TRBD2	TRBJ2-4	CASRRGSGNEGGKNIQYF	TGTGCCAGCAGACGGGGTAGCGGGAACGAGGGGGGCAAAAACATTCAGTACTTC
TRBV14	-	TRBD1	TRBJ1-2	CASSHYRGRYPNYGYTF	TGTGCCAGCAGCCATTACAGGGGGCGGTATCCTAACTATGGCTACACCTTC
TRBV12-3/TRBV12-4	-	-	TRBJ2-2	CASSVYRGNTGELFF	TGTGCCAGCAGTGTTTACAGAGGGAACACCGGGGAGCTGTTTTTT
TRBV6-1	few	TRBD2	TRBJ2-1	CASTPVHRAGPSYNEQFF	TGTGCCAGCACCCCCGTTCACCGAGCGGGACCCTCCTACAATGAGCAGTTCTTC
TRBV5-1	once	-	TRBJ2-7	CASSLYGEQYF	TGCGCCAGCAGCTTGTACGGCGAGCAGTACTTC
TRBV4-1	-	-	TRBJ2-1	CASSQTGTEPYNEQFF	TGCGCCAGCAGCCAAACCGGGACGGAGCCCTACAATGAGCAGTTCTTC
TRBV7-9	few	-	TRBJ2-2	CASSFPVSLLELFF	TGTGCCAGCAGCTTTCCAGTATCCCTTTTGGAGCTGTTTTTT
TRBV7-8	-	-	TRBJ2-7	CASSPPFGRQYF	TGTGCCAGCAGCCCCCCCTTTGGACGGCAGTACTTC
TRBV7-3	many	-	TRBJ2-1	CASTTGSYNEQFF	TGTGCCAGCACCACTGGTTCCTACAATGAGCAGTTCTTC
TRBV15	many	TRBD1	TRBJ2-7	CATSSAGTGRESYEQYF	TGTGCCACCAGCAGCGCCGGGACAGGGAGGGAATCCTACGAGCAGTACTTC
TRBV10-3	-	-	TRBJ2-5	CAISESTTNQETQYF	TGTGCCATCAGTGAGTCGACCACAAATCAAGAGACCCAGTACTTC
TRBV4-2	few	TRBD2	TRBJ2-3	CASSQGLLPRLAGESSTDTQYF	TGTGCCAGCAGCCAAGGCCTACTACCCAGACTAGCGGGGGAGTCCAGCACAGATACGCAGTATTTT
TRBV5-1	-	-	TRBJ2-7	CASSLATETYEQYF	TGCGCCAGCAGCTTGGCCACAGAGACCTACGAGCAGTACTTC
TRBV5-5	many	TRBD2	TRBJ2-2	CAGSGPNTGELFF	TGTGCCGGTAGCGGGCCTAACACCGGGGAGCTGTTTTTT
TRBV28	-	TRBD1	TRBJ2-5	CASTTRQGAVRETQYF	TGTGCCAGCACCACCCGACAGGGGGCCGTCCGGGAGACCCAGTACTTC
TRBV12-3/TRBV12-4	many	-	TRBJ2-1	CASSFLSESEQFF	TGTGCCAGCAGTTTTCTAAGCGAAAGTGAGCAGTTCTTC
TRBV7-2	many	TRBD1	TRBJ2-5	CASSPQTGWQETQYF	TGTGCCAGCAGCCCCCAGACAGGGTGGCAAGAGACCCAGTACTTC
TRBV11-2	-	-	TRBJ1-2	CASSFDPNYGYTF	TGTGCCAGCAGCTTTGACCCAAACTATGGCTACACCTTC
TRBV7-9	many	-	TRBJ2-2	CASSLSSKSSSTGELFF	TGTGCCAGCAGCTTAAGTTCGAAGAGTTCTAGTACCGGGGAGCTGTTTTTT
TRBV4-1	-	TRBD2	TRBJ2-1	CASSTGTSRSDEQFF	TGCGCCAGTAGTACCGGGACTAGCAGGAGCGATGAGCAGTTCTTC
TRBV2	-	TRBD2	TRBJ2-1	CASSERLAGGNEQFF	TGTGCCAGCAGTGAGCGACTAGCGGGAGGAAATGAGCAGTTCTTC
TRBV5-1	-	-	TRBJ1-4	CASSRGTRNEKLFF	TGCGCCAGCAGCCGTGGAACACGAAATGAAAAACTGTTTTTT
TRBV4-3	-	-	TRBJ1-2	CASSQEVRSYGYTF	TGCGCCAGCAGCCAAGAAGTGAGGTCCTATGGCTACACCTTC
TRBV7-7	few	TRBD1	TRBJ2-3	CASSPGQGWADTQYF	TGTGCCAGCAGCCCGGGACAGGGGTGGGCAGATACGCAGTATTTT
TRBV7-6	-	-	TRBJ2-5	CASSLESPKLETQYF	TGTGCCAGCAGCTTAGAGAGCCCTAAACTAGAGACCCAGTACTTC